The source of this T cell receptor (beta chain) is a study of CD8 T cells in ankylosing spondylitis (dated by TCRdb to between 2016 and 2019). Describing the broader study: To find TCR variants linked to disease, the study profiled T cell receptor beta repertoires in ankylosing spondylitis patients and healthy donors. The full study cohort comprised 20 to 25 ankylosing spondylitis patients and around 100 healthy donors. Peripheral blood was sampled, and synovial fluid was additionally collected from ankylosing spondylitis patients.

Study-level results and caveats: Blood from ankylosing spondylitis patients appeared to be characterized by a TCR beta motif made up of under 10 highly homologous amino acid variants. A CD8+ phenotype was shown by the disease-linked clones, which were found at relatively low frequencies in peripheral blood. According to the report, matched synovial fluid samples from ankylosing spondylitis patients were significantly enriched for the disease-linked clones. Some motif variants had previously been reported in the synovial fluid and blood of reactive arthritis patients, which suggests shared mechanisms of disease initiation.

In the case of this clonotype: Its cognate antigen has yet to be identified. The record has no base qualities; no much larger clone is one base away.

Sequencing took place on an Illumina HiSeq 2500. TCR beta libraries were prepared by quantitative 5'-RACE with molecular barcodes. The study's processing was this. To identify disease-linked TCR variants, a new computational method was used, one built on a probabilistic model of VDJ rearrangement. TCRdb passed the public sequencing reads through fastp at Q25 and MiXCR, retaining productive beta sequences. Entries are consolidated by CDR3 protein sequence, retaining the most common genes and DNA. In this record, the V and J calls reflect TCRdb's handling and not the investigators' own analysis. Present in this sample are roughly 130,000 distinct CDR3 sequences, over 6.5% of which were seen just once. 12% of the sample lies in the top ten. The sample taken for sequencing was blood, either unsorted or a sorted T cell fraction (not recorded which). The receptor was derived from a male donor with ankylosing spondylitis or in good health (not recorded which).

The CDR3 here reads CATSRAGRGRTEAFF. In nucleotide form, the sequence is TGTGCCACCAGCAGAGCCGGGAGGGGGCGGACTGAAGCTTTCTTT. The chain joins TRBV15 to TRBJ1-1, with 7 middle bases fitting TRBD1. In the germline V gene (reference sequence), CDR1 corresponds to LNHNV and CDR2 to YYDKDF. Its CDR3 holds 15 amino acids, cysteine through phenylalanine. Only the CDR3 region is kept as DNA, spanning 45 bases read in frame from base 1. Trimming leaves V shorter by 1 base and J shorter by 5 bases, with the junction holding 7 bases beyond the gene matches. Supplemented by the reference TRBV15 and TRBJ1-1 proteins around the CDR3, the complete variable domain is DAMVIQNPRYQVTQFGKPVTLSCSQTLNHNVMYWYQQKSSQAPKLLFHYYDKDFNNEADTPDNFQSRRPNTSFCFLDIRSPGLGDTAMYLCATSRAGRGRTEAFFGQGTRLTVV.